These 4 T cell receptor beta chains were sequenced from one sample in a study of cytomegalovirus exposure and HLA in healthy donors. The primer mix had 60 Vbeta and 13 Jbeta primers. TCRdb's copy holds only in-frame clones and misses some; the assay was immunoSEQ multiplex PCR. The sample yields 150,000 to 200,000 clones, over 65% seen once. Sequencing was carried out using PBMCs. The source of these receptors is a woman aged 50 to 60 in good health and CMV-seropositive.

The chain recombines TRBV4-2 with TRBJ2-2, with 12 nucleotides matching TRBD2. J was trimmed by 6 bases and V by 4 bases; bases with no gene match: 6. The V gene's germline CDR1 is LGHNA and CDR2 YNFKEQ. The CDR3 extends over 16 amino acids. The CDR3 sequence: CASSLGTSGLAGELFF. For the CDR3, the DNA is TGTGCCAGCAGCCTCGGGACTAGCGGGCTCGCCGGGGAGCTGTTTTTT.

This clone was counted a few times. The chain couples TRBV6-5 to TRBJ2-3, with 11 bases aligning to TRBD2. CDR3 length: 16 amino acids. Trimming cost V 3 bases and J 9 bases; bases outside gene matches: 11. CDR1 and CDR2 (germline): MNHEY, SVGAGI. The CDR3, as DNA: TGTGCCAGCAGTTATATTGGGTCTAGCGGGGGGCAAACGCAGTATTTT. It specifies CASSYIGSSGGQTQYF.

The CDR3 reads CASSAQGRTPPNYGYTF. The CDR3 DNA reads as TGTGCCAGCAGCGCCCAGGGGCGAACCCCTCCTAACTATGGCTACACCTTC. The chain is built from TRBV9 and TRBJ1-2; D is perhaps TRBD1 (6 bases). V was shortened by 3 bases and J by 0 bases, with 18 bases between the two germline ends. The CDR3 is 17 amino acids. Germline V gene sequence: CDR1 SGDLS, CDR2 YYNGEE.

The chain links TRBV7-3 to TRBJ1-1; TRBD1 matches 10 bases. Germline values: CDR1 SGHTA, CDR2 FQGTGA. The trim removed 6 bases at V and 6 bases at J, leaving 4 bases unmatched. The CDR3 extends over 13 amino acids. In nucleotides, the CDR3 is TGTGCCAGCAGTTCGGACAGGGGGTCTGAAGCTTTCTTT. It codes for CASSSDRGSEAFF.